This T cell receptor beta chain is drawn from a study of T cell repertoires in cytomegalovirus infection. On the study more broadly: It was the public TCR beta signatures that indicated both CMV infection and matching HLA type.

Each CDR3 protein is one row after TCRdb ran MiXCR on the reads. The data contain approximately 1,000,000 distinct CDR3 sequences, roughly 31% of them seen just once; the ten biggest clones take up roughly 13%. Note on this clonotype: Its antigen is unknown.

The CDR3 covers 15 residues. CDR1 is MNHNS, CDR2 SASEGT, per germline. Unmatched junction bases numbered 13, after V lost 10 bases and J lost 4 bases. The sequence was obtained from a human donor in good health (CMV status not recorded). Some clones in this sample may be carry-over from other donors' samples. V and J are TRBV6-1 and TRBJ2-1; TRBD1 aligns across 7 bases. The specimen was cultured CD8+ T cells from PBMCs, collected from culture after CMV antigen stimulation. CDR3 coding DNA: TGTGCCATCCAACAGGGGCTCCTACCGTACAATGAGCAGTTCTTC. It is translated as CAIQQGLLPYNEQFF.